This record looks at one T cell receptor beta chain sequence and its context. This sample is part of a study of T cells in tuberculosis. Libraries were prepared by immunoSEQ multiplex PCR; TCRdb keeps only in-frame clonotypes and omits some of them. The sample holds some 47,000 clones, about 95% seen once. CDR1 is SGHTA and CDR2 is FQGNSA in the germline V gene. V lost 2 bases and J 3 bases, leaving 5 bases between the germline ends. This CDR3 region has 13 residues. Sample: PBMCs. The chain joins TRBV7-2 to TRBJ1-5, with no clear D. This clonotype was obtained from a donor aged 10-29 years with latent tuberculosis or without tuberculosis infection. CDR3 sequence (DNA): TGTGCCAGCAGCTTAATACTCAATCAGCCCCAGCATTTT. It yields the protein CASSLILNQPQHF.